The 14 T cell receptor beta chains below all came from one sample that was sequenced in a study of long-term antiretroviral therapy in people with HIV. Survey level was the resolution at which the v3.0 immunoSEQ assay ran. Generated by immunoSEQ multiplex PCR, the TCRdb table keeps only in-frame clones and is missing some. The sample shows approximately 19,000 clones, over 70% of them seen only once. This specimen was unsorted PBMCs, taken 2.3 years after starting antiretroviral therapy. These receptors originate from a woman in her thirties or forties with HIV.

The chain recombines TRBV6-1 with TRBJ2-5, with D unresolved. The CDR3 is 15 residues long. The V end was cut by 7 bases, the J end by 2 bases, with 17 bases between. The germline V gene has CDR1 MNHNS and CDR2 SASEGT. CDR3: CASIPEWLGQETQYF. CDR3 in DNA: TGTGCCAGCATCCCTGAGTGGTTGGGGCAAGAGACCCAGTACTTC.

The chain combines TRBV6-1 with TRBJ2-3, with 7 bases lining up with TRBD1. The CDR3 covers 14 residues. Germline CDR1 reads MNHNS; CDR2 reads SASEGT. The ends lost 7 bases at V and 10 bases at J; junction bases unmatched: 14. The CDR3 DNA reads TGTGCCAGCACCCGACAGGTAGACAGGGTTGCGCAGTATTTT. Protein: CASTRQVDRVAQYF.

The chain couples TRBV27 to TRBJ2-7; 9 nucleotides align to TRBD2. This CDR3 is 15 amino acids long. The V gene end was trimmed by 4 bases and the J gene end by 7 bases; junction bases not matched to a gene: 11. Germline V CDR1 and CDR2: MNHEY, SMNVEV (reference sequence). CDR3 in amino acids: CASSSGGGVAGEQYF. Here the CDR3 DNA reads TGTGCCAGCAGTTCAGGCGGGGGGGTTGCGGGTGAGCAGTACTTC.

The gene calls are TRBV5-6 and TRBJ2-1; possibly TRBD2 for D (6 bases). This CDR3 is built from 16 residues. V was shortened by 4 bases and J by 0 bases, with 14 bases between the two germline ends. Germline V gene sequence: CDR1 SGHDT, CDR2 YYEEEE. The CDR3 is CASSLSRLGSYNEQFF. In DNA, the CDR3 is TGTGCCAGCAGCCTATCGAGACTAGGCTCCTACAATGAGCAGTTCTTC.

The rearrangement uses TRBV29-1 and TRBJ2-7; TRBD1 matches 8 bases. The CDR3 runs to 12 residues. The germline CDR1 and CDR2 sequences are SQVTM and ANQGSEA. J was trimmed by 6 bases and V by 7 bases; bases with no gene match: 8. The CDR3 reads CSAKGQGGEQYF. The CDR3 DNA is TGCAGCGCCAAAGGACAGGGAGGCGAGCAGTACTTC.

This clone is judged medium-sized. The V gene is TRBV6-5, the J gene TRBJ2-2, with D hard to call. Per germline, CDR1 MNHEY and CDR2 SVGAGI. There are 13 residues in the CDR3. The germline V and J ends were trimmed by 2 bases and 5 bases, with 6 bases remaining between them. CDR3 protein: CASSYKETGELFF. CDR3 sequence (DNA): TGTGCCAGCAGTTACAAGGAGACCGGGGAGCTGTTTTTT.

This sequence joins TRBV18 and TRBJ2-1; D remains unclear. V lost 3 bases to trimming and J lost 4 bases, with 13 bases between them. The CDR3 sequence is 15 residues long. CDR1 and CDR2 from the germline V gene are KGHSH and LQKENI. The CDR3 sequence: CASSPASQSYNEQFF. For the CDR3, the DNA is TGTGCCAGCTCACCGGCAAGCCAGTCTTACAATGAGCAGTTCTTC.

The chain couples TRBV4-2 to TRBJ2-7, with D perhaps TRBD2 (5 bases). CDR1 is LGHNA and CDR2 is YNFKEQ in the germline V gene. The length of the CDR3 is 16 residues. Trimming pared 4 bases from V and 1 base from J, leaving 17 bases between. The CDR3 coding sequence is TGTGCCAGCAGCCCCCTCCCCCTAGCTGGGTCCTACGAGCAGTACTTC. This translates into CASSPLPLAGSYEQYF.

This clone showed up just a few times. The rearrangement uses TRBV4-1 and TRBJ2-1; D might be TRBD2 (6 bases). The ends were cut back, 0 bases at V and 15 bases at J, with 21 bases in the middle. CDR1 and CDR2 (germline): MGHRA, YSYEKL. This CDR3 is built from 15 residues. The CDR3 DNA follows: TGCGCCAGCAGCCAAGATGTTGCGGGACTGTTGAGTAGGTTCTTC. Translated: CASSQDVAGLLSRFF.

The V gene is TRBV19, the J gene TRBJ2-7; perhaps D is TRBD1 or TRBD2 (5 bases each). Between the trimmed V and J ends, which lost 5 bases and 3 bases, there was a span of 11 bases. This CDR3 has 13 residues. Per the germline V gene, CDR1 is LNHDA and CDR2 is SQIVND (reference sequence). The CDR3 region is CASSAGAIYEQYF. CDR3 sequence (DNA): TGTGCCAGTAGTGCCGGGGCTATCTACGAGCAGTACTTC.

The chain couples TRBV7-8 to TRBJ1-1; no definite D call. The V end lost 5 bases, the J end lost 6 bases, and 19 bases lay between the germline ends. Germline-derived CDR1 and CDR2 are SGHVS and FQNEAQ. The CDR3 runs to 15 residues. CDR3 DNA sequence: TGTGCCAGCAGCCGCCAAGTGGTTATTTGGGCTGAAGCTTTCTTT. This gives the protein CASSRQVVIWAEAFF.

The chain carries TRBV11-3 and TRBJ2-5; 11 nucleotides line up with TRBD1. The CDR3 sequence is 16 residues long. J lost 5 bases, V lost 1 base, and 6 bases had no gene match. In germline, CDR1 is SGHNT, CDR2 YENEEA. The CDR3 loop is CASSLGGQGGRETQYF. As DNA, the CDR3 is TGTGCCAGCAGCTTAGGGGGACAGGGGGGACGGGAGACCCAGTACTTC.

This clone has just a few counts. V usage is TRBV30 and J usage is TRBJ1-3, with a tentative D call TRBD1 (5 bases). Trimming removed 3 bases from V and 6 bases from J, with 12 bases in between. In germline, CDR1 is GTSNPN, CDR2 SVGIG (reference sequence). The CDR3 has 13 residues. CDR3 amino acids: CAWSWDLSNTIYF. The CDR3 DNA reads as TGTGCCTGGAGCTGGGACCTATCAAACACCATATATTTT.

The V call is TRBV28, the J call TRBJ1-2; no definite D call. The CDR3 totals 12 residues. Trimming shortened V by 5 bases and J by 8 bases, and 12 bases separated the two germline ends. Germline V gene lookup returns CDR1 MDHEN and CDR2 SYDVKM. DNA of the CDR3: TGTGCCAGCAGTGACACAGCAGCGGGCTACACCTTC. This sequence encodes CASSDTAAGYTF.